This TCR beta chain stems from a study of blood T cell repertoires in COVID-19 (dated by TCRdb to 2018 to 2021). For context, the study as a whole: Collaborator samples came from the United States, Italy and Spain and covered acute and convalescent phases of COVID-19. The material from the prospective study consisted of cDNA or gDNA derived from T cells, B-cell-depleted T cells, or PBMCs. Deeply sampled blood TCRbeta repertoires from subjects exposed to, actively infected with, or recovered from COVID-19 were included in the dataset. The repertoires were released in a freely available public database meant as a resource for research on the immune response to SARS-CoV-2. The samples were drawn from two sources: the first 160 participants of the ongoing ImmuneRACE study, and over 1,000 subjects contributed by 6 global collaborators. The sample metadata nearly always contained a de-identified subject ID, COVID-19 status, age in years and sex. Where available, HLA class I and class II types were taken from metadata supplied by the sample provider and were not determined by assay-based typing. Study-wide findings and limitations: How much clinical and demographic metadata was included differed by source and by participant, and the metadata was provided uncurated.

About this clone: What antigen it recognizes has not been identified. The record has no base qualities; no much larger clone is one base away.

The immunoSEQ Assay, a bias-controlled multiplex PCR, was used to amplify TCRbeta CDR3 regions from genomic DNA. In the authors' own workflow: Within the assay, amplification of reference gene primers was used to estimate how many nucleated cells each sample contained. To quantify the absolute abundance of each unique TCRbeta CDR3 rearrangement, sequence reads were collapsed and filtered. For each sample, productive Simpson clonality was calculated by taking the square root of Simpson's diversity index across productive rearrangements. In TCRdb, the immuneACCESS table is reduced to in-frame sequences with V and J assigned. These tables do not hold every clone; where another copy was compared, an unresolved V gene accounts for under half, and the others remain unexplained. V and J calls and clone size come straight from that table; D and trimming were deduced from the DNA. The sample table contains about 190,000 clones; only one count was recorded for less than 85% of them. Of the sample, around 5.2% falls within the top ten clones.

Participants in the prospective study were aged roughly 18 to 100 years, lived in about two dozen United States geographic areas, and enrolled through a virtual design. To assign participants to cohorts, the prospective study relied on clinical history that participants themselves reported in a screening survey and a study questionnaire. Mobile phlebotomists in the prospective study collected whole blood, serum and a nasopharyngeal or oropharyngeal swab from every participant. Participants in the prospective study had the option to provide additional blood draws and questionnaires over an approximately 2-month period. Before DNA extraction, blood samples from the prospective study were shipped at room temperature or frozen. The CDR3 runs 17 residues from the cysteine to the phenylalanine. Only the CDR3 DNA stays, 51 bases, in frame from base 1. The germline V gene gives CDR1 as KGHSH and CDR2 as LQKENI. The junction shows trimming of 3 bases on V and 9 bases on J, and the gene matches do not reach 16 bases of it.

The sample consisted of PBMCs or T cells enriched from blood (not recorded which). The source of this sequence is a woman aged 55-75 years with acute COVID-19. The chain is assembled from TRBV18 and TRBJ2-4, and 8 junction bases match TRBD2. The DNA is TGTGCCAGCTCACCTAATTCGATTGGGACTAGTGTGATCATTCAGTACTTC. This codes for CASSPNSIGTSVIIQYF.